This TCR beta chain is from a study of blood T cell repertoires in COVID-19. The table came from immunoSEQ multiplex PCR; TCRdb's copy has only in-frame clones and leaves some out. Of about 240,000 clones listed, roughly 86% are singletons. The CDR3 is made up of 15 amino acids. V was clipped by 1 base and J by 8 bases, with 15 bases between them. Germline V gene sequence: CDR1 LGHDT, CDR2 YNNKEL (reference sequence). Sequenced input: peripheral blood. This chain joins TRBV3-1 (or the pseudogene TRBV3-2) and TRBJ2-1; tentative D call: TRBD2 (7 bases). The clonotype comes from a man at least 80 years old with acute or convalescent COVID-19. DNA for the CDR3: TGTGCCAGCAGCCAAGGGGGAGGGGGGACCTATGAGCAGTTCTTC. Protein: CASSQGGGGTYEQFF.